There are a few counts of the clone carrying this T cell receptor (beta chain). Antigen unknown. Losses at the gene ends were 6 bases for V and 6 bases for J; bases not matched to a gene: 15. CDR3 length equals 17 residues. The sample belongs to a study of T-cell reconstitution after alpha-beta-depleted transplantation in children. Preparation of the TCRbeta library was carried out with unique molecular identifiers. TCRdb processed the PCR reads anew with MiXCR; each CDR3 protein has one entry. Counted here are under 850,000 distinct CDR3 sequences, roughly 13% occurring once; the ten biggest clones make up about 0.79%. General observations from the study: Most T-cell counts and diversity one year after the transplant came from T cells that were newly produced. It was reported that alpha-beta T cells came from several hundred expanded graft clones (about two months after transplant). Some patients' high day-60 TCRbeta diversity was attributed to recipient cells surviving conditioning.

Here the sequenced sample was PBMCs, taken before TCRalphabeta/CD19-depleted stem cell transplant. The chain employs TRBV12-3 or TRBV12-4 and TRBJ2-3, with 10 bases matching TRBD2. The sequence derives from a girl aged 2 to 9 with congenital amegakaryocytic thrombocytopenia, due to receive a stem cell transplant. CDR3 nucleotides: TGTGCCAGCAGCCTCTGGACAGCGGGAGGGCCAGGGGATACGCAGTATTTT. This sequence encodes CASSLWTAGGPGDTQYF.